These 32 T cell receptor beta chains were all obtained from the same sample, sequenced in a study of cytomegalovirus exposure and HLA in healthy donors. The PCR used 60 Vbeta and 13 Jbeta primers. The repertoire was sequenced with immunoSEQ multiplex PCR; TCRdb's copy has only in-frame clones and lacks some. The sample records 150,000 or so clones, roughly 80% being singletons. The sequenced sample was PBMCs. Source of these receptors: a woman in her forties or fifties in good health and CMV-seropositive.

The V call is TRBV5-1, the J call TRBJ2-7; D is perhaps TRBD2 (7 bases). This CDR3 has 13 amino acids. The germline V gene encodes CDR1 SGHRS and CDR2 YFSETQ. Trimming took off 3 bases at V and 2 bases at J, with 9 bases between the two ends. The chain's CDR3 is CASSSRGPYEQYF. The CDR3 coding sequence is TGCGCCAGCAGCTCGCGGGGGCCCTACGAGCAGTACTTC. The full variable domain, in which reference TRBV5-1 and TRBJ2-7 provide the parts outside the CDR3, is KAGVTQTPRYLIKTRGQQVTLSCSPISGHRSVSWYQQTPGQGLQFLFEYFSETQRNKGNFPGRFSGRQFSNSRSEMNVSTLELGDSALYLCASSSRGPYEQYFGPGTRLTVT.

The chain links TRBV7-2 to TRBJ1-2, with 7 bases matching TRBD1. The CDR3 totals 14 residues. J was trimmed by 4 bases and V by 7 bases; bases with no gene match: 9. Germline CDR1 and CDR2: SGHTA and FQGNSA. CDR3 DNA: TGTGCCAGCACAACAGGACAGGCCGTCTATGGCTACACCTTC. Translating gives CASTTGQAVYGYTF.

This sequence joins TRBV7-2 and TRBJ2-7, with TRBD2 as a possible D gene (6 bases). Germline V gene lookup returns CDR1 SGHTA and CDR2 FQGNSA. The CDR3 is 13 amino acids. V lost 1 base and J 6 bases, leaving 10 bases between the germline ends. The CDR3 protein is CASSLGDSAEQYF. CDR3 DNA sequence: TGTGCCAGCAGCTTAGGGGACTCCGCCGAGCAGTACTTC.

This clone showed up just a few times. The chain recombines TRBV7-6 with TRBJ2-7; 14 positions agree with TRBD2. The trim removed 1 base at V and 2 bases at J, leaving 1 base unmatched. The CDR3 sequence is 16 residues long. The germline gives CDR1 SGHVS, CDR2 FNYEAQ. The CDR3 protein is CASSLGTSGGPYEQYF. CDR3 coding DNA: TGTGCCAGCAGCTTAGGGACTAGCGGGGGGCCCTACGAGCAGTACTTC.

The genes are TRBV11-2 and TRBJ2-1; 9 bases are a match to TRBD2. Germline V gives CDR1 SGHAT, CDR2 FQNNGV. This CDR3 contains 14 residues. V shed 7 bases and J 5 bases; nucleotides not matched to a gene: 6. As DNA, the CDR3 is TGTGCCAGCACGGCGACTAGCGGACACAATGAGCAGTTCTTC. It specifies CASTATSGHNEQFF.

The chain links TRBV7-9 to TRBJ1-1; D remains ambiguous. Trimming removed 5 bases from V and 6 bases from J, with 16 bases in between. The CDR3 runs 14 residues. The germline CDR1 and CDR2 sequences are SEHNR and FQNEAQ (reference sequence). The CDR3 region has the DNA TGTGCCAGCAGCCCGTCGGGTCAGTTCGCTGAAGCTTTCTTT. Translating gives CASSPSGQFAEAFF.

The V and J genes are TRBV7-3 and TRBJ1-6, with D perhaps matching TRBD1 (5 bases). The CDR3 is 11 amino acids. Trimming took 5 bases from V and 12 from J, leaving 8 bases between them. Per the germline V gene, CDR1 is SGHTA and CDR2 is FQGTGA. CDR3 sequence: CASSPRGPLHF. The CDR3 DNA reads as TGTGCCAGCAGCCCAAGGGGACCCCTCCACTTT.

This chain connects TRBV19 to TRBJ2-4; no firm D call. V lost 4 bases to trimming and J lost 8 bases, with 9 bases between them. CDR3 length: 12 residues. Per the germline V gene, CDR1 is LNHDA and CDR2 is SQIVND (reference sequence). CDR3 in amino acids: CASSTLVDIQYF. In DNA, the CDR3 is TGTGCCAGTAGTACCCTCGTCGACATTCAGTACTTC.

CDR3 DNA sequence: TGTGCCAGCTCACCCTTCGGGACTGACGCCTACGAGCAGTACTTC. Protein product: CASSPFGTDAYEQYF. V and J are TRBV18 and TRBJ2-5, with D maybe TRBD2 (6 bases). The J call may be wrong; the DNA end is better matched by TRBJ2-7. CDR3 length equals 15 residues. Germline CDR1 KGHSH, CDR2 LQKENI.

CDR3 nucleotide sequence: TGTGCCAGCGAGCGGACGAGCTCCTACGAGCAGTACTTC. Translated, it gives CASERTSSYEQYF. V gene TRBV6-1 combines with J gene TRBJ2-7, with D perhaps TRBD2 (5 bases). The CDR3 extends over 13 amino acids. Germline lookup yields CDR1 MNHNS and CDR2 SASEGT. Trimming cost V 8 bases and J 0 bases, with 11 bases left between them.

The chain has TRBV6-5 and TRBJ2-3; TRBD2 might be the D (7 bases). The CDR3 has 14 amino acids. Looked up from germline, CDR1 is MNHEY and CDR2 is SVGAGI. Trimming took 6 bases from V and 6 from J, leaving 16 bases between them. CDR3 protein: CASRGGVSSDTQYF. The CDR3, as DNA: TGTGCCAGCAGAGGGGGGGTCAGCTCGGATACGCAGTATTTT.

V gene TRBV6-1 combines with J gene TRBJ2-7, with D perhaps matching TRBD2 (5 bases). This CDR3 contains 14 residues. CDR1 is MNHNS, CDR2 SASEGT, per germline. The V and J ends lost 2 bases and 1 base respectively, with 9 bases between them. The CDR3, as DNA: TGTGCCAGCAGTGAAATGAGGACTTCCTACGAGCAGTACTTC. This translates into CASSEMRTSYEQYF.

The chain links TRBV4-3 to TRBJ1-2; the match to TRBD1 covers 7 bases. The CDR3 length is 15 residues. The J segment lost 2 bases and the V segment lost 4 bases, leaving 7 bases of the junction unmatched. The germline V gene has CDR1 LGHNA and CDR2 YSLEER. CDR3 coding DNA: TGCGCCAGCAGCCCCTCAGGAGGGGGCAACTATGGCTACACCTTC. It codes for CASSPSGGGNYGYTF.

This clone has just a few counts. This sequence joins TRBV5-1 and TRBJ2-7; D is unclear. The CDR3 is 14 residues long. Germline CDR1 SGHRS, CDR2 YFSETQ. The ends were cut back, 0 bases at V and 0 bases at J, with 7 bases in the middle. The CDR3 loop is CASSLDTASYEQYF. The DNA of the CDR3 is TGCGCCAGCAGCTTGGACACCGCCTCCTACGAGCAGTACTTC.

In DNA, the CDR3 is TGTGCCAGCAGTGCGACAGGGATGGTAATCAATCAGCCCCAGCATTTT. Translation gives CASSATGMVINQPQHF. J is TRBJ1-5 and V is TRBV27, with 7 bases aligning to TRBD1. With V trimmed by 5 bases and J by 3 bases, 10 bases remained unmatched. Germline CDR1 and CDR2: MNHEY and SMNVEV (reference sequence). This CDR3 has 16 residues.

The chain joins TRBV6-5 to TRBJ1-5, with TRBD1 identical over 8 bases. The CDR3 runs to 15 residues. Germline V lookup: CDR1 MNHEY, CDR2 SVGAGI. Trimming took 0 bases from V and 5 from J; bases not matched to a gene: 3. DNA of the CDR3: TGTGCCAGCAGTTACTCCGGGACAGGCTATCAGCCCCAGCATTTT. Its protein product is CASSYSGTGYQPQHF.

The V gene is TRBV25-1, the J gene TRBJ2-5; 8 positions match TRBD2. The CDR3 runs 15 residues. V gave up 0 bases and J gave up 4 bases; unmatched junction bases: 4. The germline V gene encodes CDR1 MGHDK and CDR2 SYGVNS. The chain's CDR3 is CASSEYGLAGETQYF. The CDR3 coding sequence is TGTGCCAGCAGTGAATACGGACTAGCCGGAGAGACCCAGTACTTC.

The rearrangement joins TRBV7-2 to TRBJ2-3; TRBD2 is a possible D gene (7 bases). Germline V gene data show CDR1 as SGHTA and CDR2 as FQGNSA. The CDR3 is made up of 16 amino acids. V was shortened by 5 bases and J by 3 bases, with 18 bases between the two germline ends. The CDR3 is CASSPSWAGATDTQYF. CDR3 DNA sequence: TGTGCCAGCAGCCCCAGTTGGGCGGGGGCAACAGATACGCAGTATTTT.

The rearrangement uses TRBV9 and TRBJ2-7; 12 bases are shared with TRBD2. CDR3 length: 15 amino acids. The V gene end was trimmed by 2 bases and the J gene end by 5 bases; junction bases not matched to a gene: 5. Germline V CDR1 and CDR2: SGDLS, YYNGEE. This chain's CDR3 is CASSVRTSGTNEQYF. The CDR3 DNA follows: TGTGCCAGCAGCGTTAGGACTAGCGGGACTAACGAGCAGTACTTC.

This clone was found a few times. This chain's CDR3 is CASSVGEGFYPRYTF. Here the CDR3 DNA reads TGTGCCAGCAGCGTCGGGGAGGGGTTCTATCCCCGCTACACCTTC. The chain links TRBV5-4 to TRBJ1-2; D might be TRBD1 (5 bases). V lost 4 bases to trimming and J lost 9 bases, with 22 bases between them. Germline CDR1 and CDR2: SGHNT and YYREEE (reference sequence). The CDR3 is 15 amino acids.

The CDR3 reads CSAADTANSPLHF. The DNA for the CDR3 is TGCAGCGCCGCTGACACAGCAAATTCACCCCTCCACTTT. This chain joins TRBV29-1 and TRBJ1-6; no reliable D call. This CDR3 has 13 amino acids. Trimming removed 7 bases from V and 7 bases from J, with 14 bases in between. The V gene's germline CDR1 is SQVTM and CDR2 ANQGSEA.

This clone came up a few times. The chain is built from TRBV6-6 and TRBJ2-7; 11 bases fit TRBD2. This CDR3 is built from 13 residues. The germline V gene has CDR1 MNHNY and CDR2 SVGAGI (reference sequence). The V segment lost 4 bases and the J segment 5 bases; nucleotides outside the gene matches: 1. The chain's CDR3 is CASSSLAGDEQYF. In DNA, the CDR3 is TGTGCCAGCAGTTCACTAGCGGGGGACGAGCAGTACTTC.

The chain carries TRBV6-5 and TRBJ2-5; 8 bases align to TRBD1. V was clipped by 6 bases and J by 5 bases; unmatched bases: 5. Germline CDR1 is MNHEY and CDR2 is SVGAGI. CDR3 length: 13 amino acids. CDR3 loop: CASRRQGSETQYF. The CDR3 DNA sequence: TGTGCCAGCAGAAGACAGGGGTCCGAGACCCAGTACTTC.

V is TRBV27 and J is TRBJ2-1; maybe TRBD2 (5 bases). The V end was cut by 1 base, the J end by 7 bases, with 14 bases between. There are 15 residues in the CDR3. The germline V gene encodes CDR1 MNHEY and CDR2 SMNVEV (reference sequence). The CDR3 loop is CASSLWTPAGNEQFF. In DNA, the CDR3 is TGTGCCAGCAGTTTATGGACTCCCGCCGGTAATGAGCAGTTCTTC.

V usage is TRBV20-1 and J usage is TRBJ1-5; D unresolved. The CDR3 length is 11 residues. CDR1 DFQATT and CDR2 SNEGSKA come from the germline V gene (reference sequence). Trimming pared 3 bases from V and 10 bases from J, leaving 10 bases between. This CDR3 is CSASNASPQHF. CDR3 sequence (DNA): TGCAGTGCTAGTAACGCGTCACCCCAGCATTTT.

The gene calls are TRBV7-3 and TRBJ1-1; D ambiguous. Trimming stripped 5 bases from V and 6 bases from J, with 13 bases between. CDR1 SGHTA and CDR2 FQGTGA come from the germline V gene. This CDR3 spans 13 amino acids. In nucleotides, the CDR3 is TGTGCCAGCAGCCGAGGGATTGGGGCTGAAGCTTTCTTT. Protein product: CASSRGIGAEAFF.

The V call is TRBV5-4, the J call TRBJ1-1, with unresolved D. The CDR3 covers 15 residues. Per the germline V gene, CDR1 is SGHNT and CDR2 is YYREEE (reference sequence). The germline V and J ends were trimmed by 0 bases and 5 bases, with 14 bases remaining between them. The chain's CDR3 is CASSLEVWGGTEAFF. For the CDR3, the DNA is TGTGCCAGCAGCTTGGAGGTCTGGGGAGGAACTGAAGCTTTCTTT. The entire variable domain, with the rest obtained from reference TRBV5-4 and TRBJ1-1, is as follows: ETGVTQSPTHLIKTRGQQVTLRCSSQSGHNTVSWYQQALGQGPQFIFQYYREEENGRGNFPPRFSGLQFPNYSSELNVNALELDDSALYLCASSLEVWGGTEAFFGQGTRLTVV.

This rearrangement joins TRBV28 to TRBJ2-1; 8 positions agree with TRBD2. The CDR3 is 16 residues long. Germline V lookup: CDR1 MDHEN, CDR2 SYDVKM. After removal of 7 bases from V and 4 bases from J, the junction contained 12 bases not matched to a gene. The CDR3 loop reads CASIERESTYYNEQFF. The CDR3 DNA follows: TGTGCCAGCATAGAGCGGGAGAGCACGTATTACAATGAGCAGTTCTTC.

This clone showed up just a few times. The chain is built from TRBV29-1 and TRBJ2-7, with D uncertain. CDR1 is SQVTM and CDR2 is ANQGSEA in the germline V gene. V was shortened by 8 bases and J by 2 bases, with 16 bases between the two germline ends. The CDR3 consists of 13 residues. The CDR3 spells CSPFSVNAYEQYF. As DNA, the CDR3 is TGCAGCCCCTTTAGTGTGAACGCCTACGAGCAGTACTTC.

The genes are TRBV7-2 and TRBJ2-4, with 8 bases that match TRBD2. This CDR3 spans 17 amino acids. Germline V gene data show CDR1 as SGHTA and CDR2 as FQGNSA. Trimming cost V 1 base and J 0 bases; bases outside gene matches: 5. The CDR3 nucleotides are TGTGCCAGCAGCTTAGACCCGGGGGGGGGAGCCAAAAACATTCAGTACTTC. Protein sequence: CASSLDPGGGAKNIQYF.

The chain employs TRBV2 and TRBJ2-5; TRBD1 matches at 11 bases. From germline, CDR1 is SNHLY and CDR2 FYNNEI. J lost 5 bases, V lost 5 bases, and 10 bases had no gene match. This CDR3 spans 16 amino acids. CDR3 sequence (DNA): TGTGCCAGCAGTATCCGACGGACAGGGGGCGCGGAGACCCAGTACTTC. Amino acid sequence: CASSIRRTGGAETQYF.

The rearrangement joins TRBV4-3 to TRBJ1-1, with D unclear. The V gene lost 2 bases and the J gene lost 0 bases, with 10 bases spanning the gap. Germline assignment: CDR1 LGHNA and CDR2 YSLEER. CDR3 length: 15 residues. The CDR3, as DNA: TGCGCCAGCAGCCAATCCGGACTGATGAACACTGAAGCTTTCTTT. It specifies CASSQSGLMNTEAFF.